This paragraph covers one TCR beta chain sequence. Libraries were prepared by immunoSEQ multiplex PCR; TCRdb keeps only in-frame clonotypes and omits some of them. The data hold 95,000 to 150,000 clones, with around 92% observed a single time. This sample was taken from a study of control samples from healthy donors and cancer patients. In germline, CDR1 is MNHEY, CDR2 SVGAGI. Trimming at V came to 5 bases and at J to 1 base, leaving 0 bases not matched to a gene. The CDR3 has 15 amino acids. The chain links TRBV6-5 to TRBJ2-1; TRBD2 agrees at 12 bases. The sequence was collected from a man older than 75 with head and neck cancer. The material sequenced was PBMCs. Here the CDR3 DNA reads TGTGCCAGCAGTACTAGCGGGGGGTCCTACAATGAGCAGTTCTTC. Residues: CASSTSGGSYNEQFF.